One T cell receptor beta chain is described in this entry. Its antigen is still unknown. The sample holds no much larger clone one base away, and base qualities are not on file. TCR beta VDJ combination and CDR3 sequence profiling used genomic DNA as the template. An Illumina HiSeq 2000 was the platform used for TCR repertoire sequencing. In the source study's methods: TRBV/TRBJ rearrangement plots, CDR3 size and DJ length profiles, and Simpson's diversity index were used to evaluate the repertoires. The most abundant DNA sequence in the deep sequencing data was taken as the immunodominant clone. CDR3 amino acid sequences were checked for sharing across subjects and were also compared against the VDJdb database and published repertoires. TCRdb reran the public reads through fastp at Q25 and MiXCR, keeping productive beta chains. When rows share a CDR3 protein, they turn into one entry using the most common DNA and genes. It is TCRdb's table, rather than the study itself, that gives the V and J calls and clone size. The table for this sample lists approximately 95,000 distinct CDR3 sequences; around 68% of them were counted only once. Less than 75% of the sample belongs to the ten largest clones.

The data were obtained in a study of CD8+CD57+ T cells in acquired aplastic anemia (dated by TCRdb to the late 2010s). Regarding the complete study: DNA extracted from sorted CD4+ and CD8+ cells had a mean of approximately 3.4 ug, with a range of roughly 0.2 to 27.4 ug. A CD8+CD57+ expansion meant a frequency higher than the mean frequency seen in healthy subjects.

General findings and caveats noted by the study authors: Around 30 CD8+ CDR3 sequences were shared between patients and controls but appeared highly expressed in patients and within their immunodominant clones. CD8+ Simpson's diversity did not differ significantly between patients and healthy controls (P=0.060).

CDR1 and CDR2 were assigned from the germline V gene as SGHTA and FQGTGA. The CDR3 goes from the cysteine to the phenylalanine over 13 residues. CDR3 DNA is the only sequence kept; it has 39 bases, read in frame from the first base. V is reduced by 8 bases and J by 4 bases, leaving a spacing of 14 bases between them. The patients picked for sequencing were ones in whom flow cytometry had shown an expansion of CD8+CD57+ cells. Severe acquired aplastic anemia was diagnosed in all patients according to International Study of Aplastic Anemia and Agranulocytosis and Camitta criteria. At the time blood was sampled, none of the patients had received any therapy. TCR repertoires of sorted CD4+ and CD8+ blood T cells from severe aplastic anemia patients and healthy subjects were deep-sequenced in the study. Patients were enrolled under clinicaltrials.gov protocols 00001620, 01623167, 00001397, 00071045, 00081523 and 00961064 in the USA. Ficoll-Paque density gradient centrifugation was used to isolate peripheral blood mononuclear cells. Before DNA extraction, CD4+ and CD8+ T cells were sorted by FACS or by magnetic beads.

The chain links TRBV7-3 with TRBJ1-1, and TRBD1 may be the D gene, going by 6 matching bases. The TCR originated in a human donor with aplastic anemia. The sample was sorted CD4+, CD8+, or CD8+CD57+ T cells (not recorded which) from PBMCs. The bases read TGTGCCAGCCGGGGGGGCGCGAGCACTGAAGCTTTCTTT. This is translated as CASRGGASTEAFF.